This T cell receptor (beta chain) was sequenced in a study of graft-versus-host responses after intestinal transplantation. As for this clone: As yet, its antigen is unknown.

Generated by immunoSEQ multiplex PCR, the TCRdb table keeps only in-frame clones and is missing some. The data show about 100,000 clones, roughly 91% seen once. CDR1 MGHRA and CDR2 YSYEKL come from the germline V gene. V dropped 0 bases and J dropped 8 bases, with 13 bases sitting between them. CDR3 length equals 14 residues. The V gene is TRBV4-1, the J gene TRBJ1-2, with unresolved D. The material was unstimulated CD4+ T cells sorted from spleen or lymph node cells, obtained before transplant. This TCR was recovered from a human donor who was the organ donor for an intestinal transplant. This CDR3 is CASSQDPTGGGYTF. CDR3 sequence (DNA): TGCGCCAGCAGCCAAGATCCTACCGGCGGGGGCTACACCTTC.